The entry below describes one T cell receptor (beta chain). The sample belongs to a study of blood T cell repertoires in COVID-19. Across the whole study: COVID-19 samples from acute and convalescent phases originated in the United States, Italy and Spain. T cells, B-cell-depleted T cells, or PBMCs provided the cDNA or gDNA that served as material.

In the authors' methods: Amplified reference gene primers provided the basis for estimating nucleated cell counts. Libraries were prepared by immunoSEQ multiplex PCR; TCRdb keeps only in-frame clonotypes and omits some of them. That table furnishes V, J and clone size, whereas the DNA furnished D and trimming. The data contain approximately 300,000 clones, roughly 89% of them singletons. This CDR3 is 13 amino acids long. The germline V gene has CDR1 SEHNR and CDR2 FQNEAQ (reference sequence). V lost 4 bases and J 7 bases, leaving 8 bases between the germline ends. The receptor was derived from a man aged 30 to 45 with acute or convalescent COVID-19. The sample consisted of peripheral blood. The chain couples TRBV7-9 to TRBJ1-6; D is ambiguous. The CDR3 nucleotides are TGTGCCAGCAGCTCGAGTAACAATTCACCCCTCCACTTT. Amino acids: CASSSSNNSPLHF.